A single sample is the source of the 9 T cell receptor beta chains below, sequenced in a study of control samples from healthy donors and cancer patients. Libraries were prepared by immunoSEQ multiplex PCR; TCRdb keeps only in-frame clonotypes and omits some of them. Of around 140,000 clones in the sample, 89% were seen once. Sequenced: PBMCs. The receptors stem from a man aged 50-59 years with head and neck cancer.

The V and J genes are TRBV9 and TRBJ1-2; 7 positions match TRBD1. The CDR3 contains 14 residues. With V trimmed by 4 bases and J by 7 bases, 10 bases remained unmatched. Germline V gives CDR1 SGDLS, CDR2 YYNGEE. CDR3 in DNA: TGTGCCAGCAGCCCCGACAGGGTTTCGGTTGGCTACACCTTC. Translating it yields CASSPDRVSVGYTF.

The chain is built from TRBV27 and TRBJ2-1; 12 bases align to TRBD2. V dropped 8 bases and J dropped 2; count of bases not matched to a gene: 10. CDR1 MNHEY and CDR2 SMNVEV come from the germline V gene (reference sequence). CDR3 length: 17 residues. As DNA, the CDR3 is TGTGCCAGCCAAGGACTAGCGGGGATTACCCCCTACAATGAGCAGTTCTTC. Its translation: CASQGLAGITPYNEQFF.

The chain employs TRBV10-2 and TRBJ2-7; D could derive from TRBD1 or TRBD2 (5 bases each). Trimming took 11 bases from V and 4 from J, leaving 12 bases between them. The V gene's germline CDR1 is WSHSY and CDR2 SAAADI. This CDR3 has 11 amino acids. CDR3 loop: CASRDLYEQYF. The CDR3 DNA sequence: TGCGCCTCACGGGACCTATACGAGCAGTACTTC.

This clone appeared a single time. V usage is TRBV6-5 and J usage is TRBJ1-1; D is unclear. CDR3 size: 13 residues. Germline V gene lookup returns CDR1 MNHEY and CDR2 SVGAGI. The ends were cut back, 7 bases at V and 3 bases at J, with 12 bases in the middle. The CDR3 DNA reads TGTGCCAGCACACGGCTCGAGGACACTGAAGCTTTCTTT. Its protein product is CASTRLEDTEAFF.

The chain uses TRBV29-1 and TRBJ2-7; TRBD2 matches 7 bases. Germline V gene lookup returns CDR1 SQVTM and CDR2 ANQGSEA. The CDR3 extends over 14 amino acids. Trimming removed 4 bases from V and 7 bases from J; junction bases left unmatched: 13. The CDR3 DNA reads TGCAGCGTTGCCCGGGAGGCTAGTTCTGGGGAGCAGTACTTC. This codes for CSVAREASSGEQYF.

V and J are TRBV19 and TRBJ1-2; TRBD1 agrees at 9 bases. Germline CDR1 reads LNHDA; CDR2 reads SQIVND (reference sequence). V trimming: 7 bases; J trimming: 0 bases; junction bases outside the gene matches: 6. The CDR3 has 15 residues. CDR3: CASNDWTGANYGYTF. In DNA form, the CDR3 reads TGTGCCAGTAACGATTGGACAGGGGCTAACTATGGCTACACCTTC.

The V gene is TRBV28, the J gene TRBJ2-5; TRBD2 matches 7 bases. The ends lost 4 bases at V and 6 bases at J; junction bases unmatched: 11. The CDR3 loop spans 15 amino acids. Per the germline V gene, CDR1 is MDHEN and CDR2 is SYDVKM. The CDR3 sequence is CASSSLGEGLKTQYF. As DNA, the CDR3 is TGTGCCAGCAGTTCCTTGGGGGAGGGCCTTAAGACCCAGTACTTC.

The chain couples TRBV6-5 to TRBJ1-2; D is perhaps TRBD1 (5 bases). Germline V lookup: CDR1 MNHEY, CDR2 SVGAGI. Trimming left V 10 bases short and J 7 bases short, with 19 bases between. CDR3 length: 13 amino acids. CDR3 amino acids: CAISSGRGRGYTF. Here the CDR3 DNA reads TGTGCCATCTCTTCAGGGAGGGGACGTGGCTACACCTTC.

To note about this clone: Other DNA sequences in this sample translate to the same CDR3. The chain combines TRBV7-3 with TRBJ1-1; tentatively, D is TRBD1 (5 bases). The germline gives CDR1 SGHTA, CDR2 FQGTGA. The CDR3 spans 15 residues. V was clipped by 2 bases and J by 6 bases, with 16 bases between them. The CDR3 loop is CASSLGGPGMAEAFF. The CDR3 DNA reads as TGTGCCAGCAGCTTAGGGGGTCCGGGGATGGCTGAAGCTTTCTTT.